This TCR beta chain appears in the sequencing data of a study of T cell clonotyping in hematopoietic cell transplantation. Per the germline V gene, CDR1 is MNHEY and CDR2 is SMNVEV (reference sequence). Trimming shortened V by 5 bases and J by 6 bases, and 11 bases separated the two germline ends. This CDR3 spans 13 amino acids. Worth noting for this clone: Its antigen is not identified.

Study outcomes and limitations: Recipient TCR diversity dropped after transplant; expanded clonotypes rose from day 30 to 180. No sorting was done, leaving CD4 and CD8 contributions mixed. Graft donor and pretransplant recipient Inverse Simpson Index values predicted broader posttransplant TCR diversity. At the given depth, recipient repertoires were over 95% de novo clonotypes.

Sequenced by immunoSEQ multiplex PCR; TCRdb stores in-frame clones only, minus some. The repertoire includes some 40,000 clones, about 95% of them detected once, and 0.95% sits in the top ten. The chain employs TRBV27 and TRBJ2-1; D gene unclear. The material sequenced was peripheral blood mononuclear cells. The clonotype originates from a man aged 25 to 40 in good health. Some clones in this sample may be carry-over from other donors' samples. The CDR3 protein is CASSPPSGNEQFF. CDR3 nucleotide sequence: TGTGCCAGCAGTCCCCCGTCGGGCAATGAGCAGTTCTTC.